One sample yielded the 28 T cell receptor beta chains listed below, sequenced in a study of OX40 agonist ivuxolimab in advanced cancers. The library was obtained by the immunoSEQ multiplex PCR assay. The clones in this table, taken by TCRdb from immuneACCESS, are in-frame only. Not every clone is retained; where verified, under half of the shortfall comes from an unresolved V gene, and the cause of the rest is unknown. The sample yields 50,000 to 75,000 clones; 85% to 90% were counted once. The top ten constitute around 0.35% of the sample. Source: CD4+ or CD8+ T cells sorted from blood, taken in a trial of the OX40 agonist ivuxolimab. Receptor source: an adult with an advanced solid tumor such as melanoma, head and neck, liver or kidney cancer.

V is TRBV7-8 and J is TRBJ2-1; D is undetermined. CDR3 length equals 17 residues. The V gene's germline CDR1 is SGHVS and CDR2 FQNEAQ. Trimming left V 4 bases short and J 0 bases short, with 16 bases between. CDR3 DNA sequence: TGTGCCAGCAGCTCCGAAAGGGTGGGTAGCTCCTACAATGAGCAGTTCTTC. Translating gives CASSSERVGSSYNEQFF.

The V call is TRBV6-5, the J call TRBJ2-5; 8 bases align to TRBD2. The length of the CDR3 is 13 residues. Germline trimming cut 7 bases from V and 7 bases from J; bases unmatched to any gene: 8. Germline CDR1 MNHEY, CDR2 SVGAGI. CDR3: CASTLSRGGTQYF. The CDR3 DNA reads as TGTGCCAGCACCTTAAGCCGGGGGGGGACCCAGTACTTC.

This clone was picked up a small number of times. The rearrangement uses TRBV14 and TRBJ2-5; D gene unclear. The CDR3 covers 13 residues. Germline V gives CDR1 SGHDN, CDR2 FVKESK. V was shortened by 4 bases and J by 3 bases, with 9 bases between the two germline ends. The CDR3 is CASSRRNKETQYF. As DNA, the CDR3 is TGTGCCAGCAGCCGCAGAAACAAAGAGACCCAGTACTTC. The whole variable domain, remainder taken from reference TRBV14 and TRBJ2-5, is EAGVTQFPSHSVIEKGQTVTLRCDPISGHDNLYWYRRVMGKEIKFLLHFVKESKQDESGMPNNRFLAERTGGTYSTLKVQPAELEDSGVYFCASSRRNKETQYFGPGTRLLVL.

The chain joins TRBV18 to TRBJ2-1; TRBD2 agrees at 7 bases. V trimming: 3 bases; J trimming: 5 bases; junction bases outside the gene matches: 1. The CDR3 covers 13 residues. The germline gives CDR1 KGHSH, CDR2 LQKENI. The DNA for the CDR3 is TGTGCCAGCTCACCGGGACTACACAATGAGCAGTTCTTC. This codes for CASSPGLHNEQFF.

This clone appeared a few times. This chain links TRBV7-9 with TRBJ1-2; D possibly corresponds to TRBD1 (6 bases). Trimming left V 1 base short and J 5 bases short, with 14 bases between. The CDR3 is 15 amino acids. The germline V gene encodes CDR1 SEHNR and CDR2 FQNEAQ (reference sequence). This CDR3 is CASSLGVAGQYGYTF. CDR3 nucleotide sequence: TGTGCCAGCAGCTTAGGAGTCGCGGGACAATATGGCTACACCTTC.

This clone has just one count. The chain uses TRBV6-1 and TRBJ2-1; 14 bases match TRBD2. Germline V gene data show CDR1 as MNHNS and CDR2 as SASEGT. V shed 6 bases, J shed 8 bases, and the junction held 6 bases outside the gene matches. The CDR3 runs 15 residues. The CDR3 protein is CASRGRLAGGHEQFF. In nucleotides, the CDR3 is TGTGCCAGCAGGGGGAGACTAGCGGGAGGGCATGAGCAGTTCTTC.

The chain uses TRBV30 and TRBJ2-3, with TRBD2 as a possible D gene (5 bases). Germline V gene sequence: CDR1 GTSNPN, CDR2 SVGIG (reference sequence). V gave up 4 bases and J gave up 7 bases, with 12 bases separating them. The CDR3 spans 12 residues. The CDR3 sequence is CAWTLDLYTQYF. The CDR3, as DNA: TGTGCCTGGACCTTGGACTTGTATACGCAGTATTTT.

J is TRBJ1-5 and V is TRBV29-1; 9 bases match TRBD1. Germline lookup yields CDR1 SQVTM and CDR2 ANQGSEA. The CDR3 spans 15 residues. J lost 4 bases, V lost 6 bases, and 10 bases had no gene match. CDR3 amino acids: CSVAGDRGGNQPQHF. In nucleotides, the CDR3 is TGCAGCGTCGCGGGCGACAGGGGGGGAAATCAGCCCCAGCATTTT. The whole variable domain, filled in from reference TRBV29-1 and TRBJ1-5, reads SAVISQKPSRDICQRGTSLTIQCQVDSQVTMMFWYRQQPGQSLTLIATANQGSEATYESGFVIDKFPISRPNLTFSTLTVSNMSPEDSSIYLCSVAGDRGGNQPQHFGDGTRLSIL.

The rearrangement joins TRBV10-3 to TRBJ2-7, with D uncertain. The V gene lost 2 bases and the J gene lost 4 bases, with 9 bases spanning the gap. CDR1 and CDR2 from the germline V gene are ENHRY and SYGVKD. This CDR3 spans 13 amino acids. As DNA, the CDR3 is TGTGCCATCAGTGAGGTGGGGAATTACGAGCAGTACTTC. It specifies CAISEVGNYEQYF.

The chain has TRBV30 and TRBJ1-5; D remains unclear. Trimming removed 3 bases from V and 5 bases from J, with 11 bases in between. The CDR3 covers 13 residues. Germline CDR1 reads GTSNPN; CDR2 reads SVGIG (reference sequence). DNA of the CDR3: TGTGCCTGGAGCTCGGCTACCTATCAGCCCCAGCATTTT. Translated, it gives CAWSSATYQPQHF.

The V call is TRBV15, the J call TRBJ2-3; TRBD2 is a possible D gene (6 bases). The CDR3 is 15 residues long. Looked up from germline, CDR1 is LNHNV and CDR2 is YYDKDF (reference sequence). Trimming left V 0 bases short and J 1 base short, with 8 bases between. As DNA, the CDR3 is TGTGCCACCAGCAGAGATAGCGGACGCACAGATACGCAGTATTTT. This gives the protein CATSRDSGRTDTQYF.

The chain recombines TRBV11-2 with TRBJ1-3; no reliable D call. The germline CDR1 and CDR2 sequences are SGHAT and FQNNGV. The ends were cut back, 4 bases at V and 6 bases at J, with 10 bases in the middle. The CDR3 runs to 13 residues. The CDR3 protein is CASSSSRANTIYF. The DNA of the CDR3 is TGTGCCAGCAGCTCATCGAGGGCAAACACCATATATTTT.

The chain has TRBV6-5 and TRBJ1-1; 9 nucleotides match TRBD1. Germline CDR1 MNHEY, CDR2 SVGAGI. This CDR3 is 13 amino acids long. J was trimmed by 4 bases and V by 6 bases; bases with no gene match: 3. Written as DNA, the CDR3 is TGTGCCAGCAGGGGGGGACAGGGCACTGAAGCTTTCTTT. Translated, it gives CASRGGQGTEAFF.

The V and J genes are TRBV6-1 and TRBJ1-2; 9 bases align to TRBD1. V lost 3 bases, J lost 6 bases, and 8 bases stayed unmatched. There are 15 residues in the CDR3. The germline gives CDR1 MNHNS, CDR2 SASEGT. CDR3 sequence: CASSDTTGGGDGYTF. In nucleotides, the CDR3 is TGTGCCAGCAGTGACACCACAGGGGGCGGGGATGGCTACACCTTC.

The V call is TRBV10-3, the J call TRBJ1-1; a weak D match, TRBD1 (5 bases). CDR1 ENHRY and CDR2 SYGVKD come from the germline V gene. The CDR3 sequence is 15 residues long. Trimming removed 10 bases from V and 3 bases from J, with 21 bases in between. CDR3 loop: CATRRGGDYDTEAFF. CDR3 coding DNA: TGTGCCACCAGGCGGGGGGGAGATTATGACACTGAAGCTTTCTTT.

The rearrangement links TRBV5-1 to TRBJ2-3, with D possibly matching TRBD2 (5 bases). Trimming shortened V by 4 bases and J by 0 bases, and 9 bases separated the two germline ends. The CDR3 spans 14 residues. The germline V gene encodes CDR1 SGHRS and CDR2 YFSETQ. DNA of the CDR3: TGCGCCAGCAGCCGAGGGAGAAGCACAGATACGCAGTATTTT. This gives the protein CASSRGRSTDTQYF. Looking up the rest from reference TRBV5-1 and TRBJ2-3 gives the full variable domain: KAGVTQTPRYLIKTRGQQVTLSCSPISGHRSVSWYQQTPGQGLQFLFEYFSETQRNKGNFPGRFSGRQFSNSRSEMNVSTLELGDSALYLCASSRGRSTDTQYFGPGTRLTVL.

The genes are TRBV5-8 and TRBJ1-1; D gene uncertain. V lost 0 bases to trimming and J lost 6 bases, with 6 bases between them. CDR1 is SGHTS, CDR2 YDEGEE, per germline. This CDR3 is built from 12 residues. The CDR3 loop reads CASSLGWAEAFF. The CDR3 DNA reads as TGTGCCAGCAGCTTGGGCTGGGCTGAAGCTTTCTTT.

This rearrangement joins TRBV19 to TRBJ2-2; 10 bases align to TRBD1. CDR3 length: 15 amino acids. CDR1 and CDR2 (germline): LNHDA, SQIVND (reference sequence). V lost 6 bases, J lost 7 bases, and 8 bases stayed unmatched. The CDR3 here is CASRARDRGDGELFF. The CDR3 coding sequence is TGTGCCAGTAGGGCCAGGGACAGGGGCGACGGGGAGCTGTTTTTT.

This sequence joins TRBV29-1 and TRBJ2-3; D call uncertain. V was trimmed by 8 bases and J by 2 bases, leaving 11 bases between them. The CDR3 spans 12 residues. Germline loops: CDR1 SQVTM, CDR2 ANQGSEA. CDR3 sequence: CSILLYTDTQYF. In nucleotides, the CDR3 is TGCAGCATCCTTCTCTACACAGATACGCAGTATTTT.

J is TRBJ1-2 and V is TRBV6-1; TRBD1 agrees at 8 bases. Per germline, CDR1 MNHNS and CDR2 SASEGT. With V trimmed by 1 base and J by 7 bases, 5 bases remained unmatched. The CDR3 totals 14 residues. The CDR3 region has the DNA TGTGCCAGCAGTGAAGGATTGGACAGGGTTGGCTACACCTTC. Protein: CASSEGLDRVGYTF.

The V and J genes are TRBV7-9 and TRBJ2-1; the D gene is possibly TRBD2 (6 bases). This CDR3 region has 15 residues. Germline values: CDR1 SEHNR, CDR2 FQNEAQ (reference sequence). Deletions cut 7 bases from V and 0 bases from J, with 13 bases between. This chain's CDR3 is CASTIRRGSYNEQFF. CDR3 bases: TGTGCCAGCACAATACGGAGGGGCTCCTACAATGAGCAGTTCTTC.

This clone was seen once. V and J are TRBV28 and TRBJ2-2; weak D call: TRBD1 (5 bases). Germline V gene sequence: CDR1 MDHEN, CDR2 SYDVKM. The CDR3 loop spans 16 amino acids. Deletions cut 5 bases from V and 1 base from J, with 14 bases between. The CDR3 nucleotides are TGTGCCAGCAGTCCACAGGACCACAGGAACACCGGGGAGCTGTTTTTT. This gives the protein CASSPQDHRNTGELFF.

This clone was observed a single time. This chain connects TRBV14 to TRBJ1-1; possible D gene TRBD1, 6 bases. V lost 1 base and J 4 bases, leaving 13 bases between the germline ends. CDR1 SGHDN and CDR2 FVKESK come from the germline V gene. The CDR3 runs to 15 residues. For the CDR3, the DNA is TGTGCCAGCAGCCAAGGAAGCACAGGGTTCACTGAAGCTTTCTTT. Protein product: CASSQGSTGFTEAFF.

This clone was observed once. The chain is built from TRBV7-2 and TRBJ2-5; 14 positions match TRBD2. The CDR3 totals 15 residues. Germline CDR1 reads SGHTA; CDR2 reads FQGNSA. After removal of 4 bases from V and 7 bases from J, the junction contained 5 bases not matched to a gene. CDR3 DNA sequence: TGTGCCAGCAGCTCGGGACTAGCGGGAGCCGGGACCCAGTACTTC. It is translated as CASSSGLAGAGTQYF.

J is TRBJ2-2 and V is TRBV9; TRBD1 agrees at 7 bases. After removal of 1 base from V and 5 bases from J, the junction contained 5 bases not matched to a gene. There are 15 residues in the CDR3. Germline CDR1 is SGDLS and CDR2 is YYNGEE. CDR3: CASSVRGQGTGELFF. DNA for the CDR3: TGTGCCAGCAGCGTAAGGGGGCAGGGGACCGGGGAGCTGTTTTTT.

This rearrangement joins TRBV27 to TRBJ1-3; 8 bases fit TRBD1. The V segment lost 4 bases and the J segment 0 bases; nucleotides outside the gene matches: 5. The germline gives CDR1 MNHEY, CDR2 SMNVEV (reference sequence). This CDR3 has 16 amino acids. The CDR3 is CASSWDRSLSGNTIYF. The CDR3 bases are TGTGCCAGCAGTTGGGACAGGTCGCTCTCTGGAAACACCATATATTTT.

The chain combines TRBV5-1 with TRBJ2-7, with D possibly called TRBD1 or TRBD2 (5 bases each). The CDR3 has 15 amino acids. The germline gives CDR1 SGHRS, CDR2 YFSETQ. Trimming took 4 bases from V and 0 from J, leaving 14 bases between them. DNA of the CDR3: TGCGCCAGCAGCCCGAGAGGGACGGACTCCTACGAGCAGTACTTC. Translating gives CASSPRGTDSYEQYF.

This sequence joins TRBV30 and TRBJ2-5; 15 bases are shared with TRBD2. Germline CDR1 and CDR2: GTSNPN and SVGIG (reference sequence). V shed 8 bases and J 5 bases; nucleotides not matched to a gene: 15. This CDR3 is 17 amino acids long. The CDR3 region has the DNA TGTGCCACCGAAGTTGGGACTAGCGGGAGGCCGGGTGAGACCCAGTACTTC. It encodes CATEVGTSGRPGETQYF.